This T cell receptor (beta chain) was retrieved from a study of blood T cells in healthy people across ages. Points from the study as a whole: The study found more naive CD4+ cells and higher diversity in long-lived than aged donors. Donor CMV status, an unknown factor, possibly confounded changes in expanded clonotypes.

The second PCR ran about 6 to 12 cycles with a sample-barcoded 5' primer and J-beta primers. Each cDNA molecule received a tag from a template-switch adaptor that had 12 random nucleotides. Via MiXCR, TCRdb re-called the 5' RACE reads, giving one row per CDR3 protein. The sample records some 920,000 distinct CDR3 sequences, 51% being singletons. Regarding this clonotype: Antigen specificity is unknown.

CDR1 and CDR2 from the germline V gene are SQVTM and ANQGSEA. This CDR3 comprises 14 residues. Trimming removed 7 bases at V and 4 bases at J, with 16 bases between. The clonotype was recovered from a woman aged 55-70 years in good health. The chain couples TRBV29-1 to TRBJ2-2; tentatively, D is TRBD2 (6 bases). Sequencing input: blood. DNA for the CDR3: TGCAGCGGCGGACTGGAGGGAAGCACCGGGGAGCTGTTTTTT. It is translated as CSGGLEGSTGELFF.